The entry that follows covers one TCR beta chain sequence. This CDR3 spans 14 amino acids. The ends were cut back, 2 bases at V and 5 bases at J, with 10 bases in the middle. Germline CDR1 and CDR2: SEHNR and FQNEAQ (reference sequence). Measured with immunoSEQ multiplex PCR; TCRdb has only the in-frame clones, and not every one. The repertoire holds about 150,000 clones, with about 88% as singletons. This record comes from a study of radiation and T cells in renal cell carcinoma. Time point in this sample: blood 4 weeks post-SBRT, at nephrectomy. The treatment was: 15 Gy SBRT to primary tumor, nephrectomy 4 weeks later.

Sequenced here: blood, sampled from a patient whose treatment included radiotherapy and nephrectomy. The chain links TRBV7-9 to TRBJ1-5; D is undetermined. This receptor was obtained from a woman aged 50 to 65 with renal cell carcinoma. The CDR3 nucleotides are TGTGCCAGCAGCTTACTAGGGCTAGATCAGCCCCAGCATTTT. Protein: CASSLLGLDQPQHF.